These 25 T cell receptor beta chains came from one sample sequenced in a study of beta chain features in type 1 diabetes. All of the isolated RNA was reverse transcribed, so expressed TCRB transcripts were sequenced. This table comes from immunoSEQ multiplex PCR, and its TCRdb copy is limited to in-frame clones, with some not included. This sample has 450,000 to 600,000 clones, with roughly 30% found just once. Material: naive CD4+ T cells from blood. These receptors were taken from a man aged 18 to 30 in good health.

The rearrangement uses TRBV30 and TRBJ2-5; 8 bases match TRBD1. The CDR3 totals 15 residues. Trimming at V came to 5 bases and at J to 1 base, leaving 9 bases not matched to a gene. Germline V gene lookup returns CDR1 GTSNPN and CDR2 SVGIG (reference sequence). The CDR3 here is CAWQGALGIQETQYF. The CDR3 DNA reads as TGTGCCTGGCAGGGGGCTTTGGGGATCCAAGAGACCCAGTACTTC.

The rearrangement links TRBV6-1 to TRBJ2-5, with TRBD2 matching over 7 bases. The CDR3 has 14 amino acids. J lost 6 bases, V lost 0 bases, and 4 bases had no gene match. Germline V gene data show CDR1 as MNHNS and CDR2 as SASEGT. The CDR3 region is CASSEAREWKTQYF. CDR3 DNA: TGTGCCAGCAGTGAAGCGCGGGAGTGGAAGACCCAGTACTTC.

Points on this clone: This specimen includes other DNA sequences encoding the same CDR3. The chain couples TRBV10-3 to TRBJ2-3; D remains unclear. Trimming removed 3 bases at V and 6 bases at J, with 7 bases between. The CDR3 is 12 residues long. Germline assignment: CDR1 ENHRY and CDR2 SYGVKD. CDR3 nucleotides: TGTGCCATCAGTGAACTCGGGGATACGCAGTATTTT. It encodes CAISELGDTQYF.

This chain links TRBV7-9 with TRBJ2-3; 7 bases are a match to TRBD2. The CDR3 extends over 13 amino acids. V lost 7 bases to trimming and J lost 5 bases; unmatched junction nucleotides: 6. Per the germline V gene, CDR1 is SEHNR and CDR2 is FQNEAQ (reference sequence). This chain's CDR3 is CASTPSGGDTQYF. The DNA for the CDR3 is TGTGCCAGCACCCCTTCGGGAGGAGATACGCAGTATTTT.

J is TRBJ1-1 and V is TRBV29-1; 8 bases are a match to TRBD1. Looked up from germline, CDR1 is SQVTM and CDR2 is ANQGSEA. The CDR3 has 14 residues. V lost 7 bases and J lost 4; bases outside the gene matches: 11. CDR3 nucleotides: TGCAGCGGTATTCAGGGGGCGCAGGGCACTGAAGCTTTCTTT. It codes for CSGIQGAQGTEAFF. The variable domain in full, completed from reference TRBV29-1 and TRBJ1-1, reads SAVISQKPSRDICQRGTSLTIQCQVDSQVTMMFWYRQQPGQSLTLIATANQGSEATYESGFVIDKFPISRPNLTFSTLTVSNMSPEDSSIYLCSGIQGAQGTEAFFGQGTRLTVV.

Concerning this clone: The same CDR3 can be traced to other DNA sequences in this sample. The CDR3 nucleotides read TGCAGCGTTCCAGGGGGAGCGGGAGGGCCGGAGACCCAGTACTTC. This gives the protein CSVPGGAGGPETQYF. J is TRBJ2-5 and V is TRBV29-1, with TRBD2 identical over 10 bases. Trimming at V came to 5 bases and at J to 5 bases, leaving 11 bases not matched to a gene. Germline loops: CDR1 SQVTM, CDR2 ANQGSEA. The CDR3 is made up of 15 amino acids. The full variable domain, in which reference TRBV29-1 and TRBJ2-5 provide the parts outside the CDR3, is SAVISQKPSRDICQRGTSLTIQCQVDSQVTMMFWYRQQPGQSLTLIATANQGSEATYESGFVIDKFPISRPNLTFSTLTVSNMSPEDSSIYLCSVPGGAGGPETQYFGPGTRLLVL.

The chain is built from TRBV4-2 and TRBJ2-3; TRBD2 agrees at 10 bases. J gave up 1 base and V 0 bases, and 1 base lay outside the gene matches. Germline V CDR1 and CDR2: LGHNA, YNFKEQ. The CDR3 is 16 residues long. CDR3 region: CASSQETSGRTDTQYF. The CDR3 nucleotides are TGTGCCAGCAGCCAAGAGACTAGCGGGCGCACAGATACGCAGTATTTT.

V usage is TRBV5-6 and J usage is TRBJ1-1; maybe TRBD1 (5 bases). V was trimmed by 4 bases and J by 6 bases, leaving 19 bases between them. CDR3 length: 15 amino acids. CDR1 and CDR2 from the germline V gene are SGHDT and YYEEEE. The CDR3 is CASSPGPRSGAEAFF. CDR3 DNA: TGTGCCAGCAGCCCAGGGCCGCGGTCAGGCGCTGAAGCTTTCTTT.

This clone was seen a few times. The chain has TRBV15 and TRBJ1-1; 9 nucleotides agree with TRBD1. CDR1 and CDR2 (germline): LNHNV, YYDKDF (reference sequence). The CDR3 contains 13 residues. Unmatched junction bases numbered 3, after V lost 7 bases and J lost 3 bases. CDR3 nucleotide sequence: TGTGCCACCAAGAGACAGGGGGACACTGAAGCTTTCTTT. It codes for CATKRQGDTEAFF.

The chain joins TRBV7-9 to TRBJ2-3; 8 bases fit TRBD2. CDR1 is SEHNR, CDR2 FQNEAQ, per germline (reference sequence). This CDR3 region has 16 residues. V lost 2 bases to trimming and J lost 2 bases; unmatched junction nucleotides: 6. CDR3 nucleotides: TGTGCCAGCAGCTTACTGTCTAGCGGGTACACAGATACGCAGTATTTT. It encodes CASSLLSSGYTDTQYF.

V usage is TRBV6-1 and J usage is TRBJ2-1; 7 bases match TRBD2. CDR1 and CDR2 (germline): MNHNS, SASEGT. This CDR3 has 13 residues. Trimming removed 10 bases from V and 7 bases from J; junction bases left unmatched: 10. The CDR3 spells CATYGGVRNEQFF. The CDR3 nucleotides read TGTGCCACTTATGGGGGGGTGCGGAATGAGCAGTTCTTC.

V and J are TRBV5-1 and TRBJ2-5; TRBD2 matches at 12 bases. The CDR3 contains 15 residues. In germline, CDR1 is SGHRS, CDR2 YFSETQ. The ends lost 1 base at V and 4 bases at J; junction bases unmatched: 2. The DNA of the CDR3 is TGCGCCAGCAGCTTGACGACTAGCGGGAGAGAGACCCAGTACTTC. The encoded protein is CASSLTTSGRETQYF. Together with reference TRBV5-1 and TRBJ2-5, the CDR3 gives the full variable domain: KAGVTQTPRYLIKTRGQQVTLSCSPISGHRSVSWYQQTPGQGLQFLFEYFSETQRNKGNFPGRFSGRQFSNSRSEMNVSTLELGDSALYLCASSLTTSGRETQYFGPGTRLLVL.

The chain uses TRBV18 and TRBJ1-4; a possible D gene is TRBD1 (5 bases). The CDR3 has 15 amino acids. Trimming removed 0 bases from V and 5 bases from J, with 10 bases in between. The germline V gene has CDR1 KGHSH and CDR2 LQKENI. Here the CDR3 reads CASSPPGTGNEKLFF. DNA of the CDR3: TGTGCCAGCTCACCACCCGGGACGGGAAATGAAAAACTGTTTTTT.

This clone showed up just a few times. The chain carries TRBV30 and TRBJ2-3, with 7 bases aligning to TRBD2. Unmatched junction bases numbered 7, after V lost 1 base and J lost 0 bases. The CDR3 length is 16 residues. Per germline, CDR1 GTSNPN and CDR2 SVGIG (reference sequence). The CDR3 reads CAWSAGRDYSTDTQYF. CDR3 DNA: TGTGCCTGGAGTGCTGGCCGGGACTACAGCACAGATACGCAGTATTTT. The full variable domain, in which reference TRBV30 and TRBJ2-3 provide the parts outside the CDR3, is SQTIHQWPATLVQPVGSPLSLECTVEGTSNPNLYWYRQAAGRGLQLLFYSVGIGQISSEVPQNLSASRPQDRQFILSSKKLLLSDSGFYLCAWSAGRDYSTDTQYFGPGTRLTVL.

The DNA for the CDR3 is TGTGCCAGCAGTAAAGGACAGTACTCTGGGGCCAACGTCCTGACTTTC. It translates to CASSKGQYSGANVLTF. This chain connects TRBV6-1 to TRBJ2-6; tentative D call: TRBD1 (6 bases). Germline CDR1 is MNHNS and CDR2 is SASEGT. The CDR3 is made up of 16 amino acids. V lost 5 bases and J lost 0, with 11 bases in between.

For the CDR3, the DNA is TGCGCCAGCAGCCTACGGACAGGGGAGGACGAGCAGTACTTC. It codes for CASSLRTGEDEQYF. This chain connects TRBV4-3 to TRBJ2-7; 9 bases map to TRBD1. The CDR3 spans 14 residues. From germline, CDR1 is LGHNA and CDR2 YSLEER. J gave up 5 bases and V 4 bases, and 6 bases lay outside the gene matches.

The chain links TRBV27 to TRBJ1-5; D is possibly TRBD1 (5 bases). V lost 6 bases, J lost 5 bases, and 5 bases lay in between. The CDR3 runs to 11 residues. The V gene's germline CDR1 is MNHEY and CDR2 SMNVEV (reference sequence). In DNA form, the CDR3 reads TGTGCCAGCAGGGGGGATCAGCCCCAGCATTTT. Residues: CASRGDQPQHF.

The table lists this clone with a few counts. The chain combines TRBV19 with TRBJ1-5; D is ambiguous. V was cut by 6 bases and J by 9 bases, with 12 bases left in between. This CDR3 has 12 amino acids. Germline V gives CDR1 LNHDA, CDR2 SQIVND (reference sequence). The CDR3 sequence is CASRMLIGPQHF. In nucleotides, the CDR3 is TGTGCCAGTAGAATGTTAATTGGGCCCCAGCATTTT.

The chain recombines TRBV5-1 with TRBJ2-1; 11 nucleotides align to TRBD2. CDR3 length equals 15 residues. Trimming took 2 bases from V and 7 from J; bases not matched to a gene: 5. Germline loops: CDR1 SGHRS, CDR2 YFSETQ. In DNA, the CDR3 is TGCGCCAGCAGCTTTACTAGCGGGAGCGAGAATGAGCAGTTCTTC. It codes for CASSFTSGSENEQFF.

This clone showed up just a few times. V usage is TRBV7-9 and J usage is TRBJ2-3; D perhaps matches TRBD1 (7 bases). V was clipped by 3 bases and J by 0 bases, with 16 bases between them. The CDR3 contains 17 residues. Germline V gene lookup returns CDR1 SEHNR and CDR2 FQNEAQ (reference sequence). CDR3 bases: TGTGCCAGCAGCTTGGAGACAGGGACTTCTAGCACAGATACGCAGTATTTT. As protein: CASSLETGTSSTDTQYF. The variable domain in full, completed from reference TRBV7-9 and TRBJ2-3, reads DTGVSQNPRHKITKRGQNVTFRCDPISEHNRLYWYRQTLGQGPEFLTYFQNEAQLEKSRLLSDRFSAERPKGSFSTLEIQRTEQGDSAMYLCASSLETGTSSTDTQYFGPGTRLTVL.

The chain has TRBV29-1 and TRBJ2-6; no reliable D call. CDR3 length equals 12 residues. Germline CDR1 reads SQVTM; CDR2 reads ANQGSEA. V was shortened by 4 bases and J by 4 bases, with 5 bases between the two germline ends. The CDR3 nucleotides read TGCAGCGTTGCCTGGGGGGCCAACGTCCTGACTTTC. Translation gives CSVAWGANVLTF.

The chain couples TRBV15 to TRBJ2-7; 7 nucleotides match TRBD1. CDR3 length: 17 amino acids. Germline CDR1 LNHNV, CDR2 YYDKDF (reference sequence). Trimming removed 3 bases from V and 0 bases from J; junction bases left unmatched: 11. The CDR3 DNA sequence: TGTGCCACCAGCAGTTTACAGGGGACGCGATACTCCTACGAGCAGTACTTC. It encodes CATSSLQGTRYSYEQYF.

This chain joins TRBV7-9 and TRBJ2-7; 11 nucleotides line up with TRBD2. J gave up 7 bases and V 5 bases, and 13 bases lay outside the gene matches. Germline V gene sequence: CDR1 SEHNR, CDR2 FQNEAQ (reference sequence). This CDR3 has 16 residues. The CDR3 protein is CASSPPGTSGLGEQYF. CDR3 DNA sequence: TGTGCCAGCAGCCCGCCCGGGACTAGCGGCTTGGGGGAGCAGTACTTC.

The V gene is TRBV7-2, the J gene TRBJ2-7, with TRBD2 matching over 12 bases. In germline, CDR1 is SGHTA, CDR2 FQGNSA. V lost 4 bases, J lost 6 bases, and 7 bases stayed unmatched. The CDR3 spans 15 residues. The CDR3 spells CASSSRTSGAREQYF. CDR3 nucleotides: TGTGCCAGCAGCTCCAGGACTAGCGGGGCCCGCGAGCAGTACTTC. Filled out from reference TRBV7-2 and TRBJ2-7, the complete variable domain reads GAGVSQSPSNKVTEKGKDVELRCDPISGHTALYWYRQSLGQGLEFLIYFQGNSAPDKSGLPSDRFSAERTGGSVSTLTIQRTQQEDSAVYLCASSSRTSGAREQYFGPGTRLTVT.

This clone was detected a few times. The sample has other DNA sequences that encode this CDR3 too. In DNA form, the CDR3 reads TGTGCCAGCAGCTTAACCGGCTCCTACAATGAGCAGTTCTTC. It translates to CASSLTGSYNEQFF. The chain has TRBV7-2 and TRBJ2-1; D remains unclear. From germline, CDR1 is SGHTA and CDR2 FQGNSA. V lost 2 bases and J 0 bases, leaving 5 bases between the germline ends. This CDR3 is 14 amino acids long.